This TCR beta chain was recorded in a study of control samples from healthy donors and cancer patients. Clones were sequenced by immunoSEQ multiplex PCR, and TCRdb holds only the in-frame ones, with some missing. The sample consists of over 150,000 clones, just over 90% of them appearing once. Trimming removed 3 bases at V and 3 bases at J, with 12 bases between. The V gene's germline CDR1 is SGHTS and CDR2 YDEGEE. The CDR3 totals 14 residues. Sequenced: blood. The sequence came from a man in his thirties or forties in good health. The V call is TRBV5-8, the J call TRBJ1-1, with D unclear. The CDR3 loop reads CASSSTLPDTEAFF. CDR3 DNA sequence: TGTGCCAGCAGCTCGACCCTTCCCGACACTGAAGCTTTCTTT.